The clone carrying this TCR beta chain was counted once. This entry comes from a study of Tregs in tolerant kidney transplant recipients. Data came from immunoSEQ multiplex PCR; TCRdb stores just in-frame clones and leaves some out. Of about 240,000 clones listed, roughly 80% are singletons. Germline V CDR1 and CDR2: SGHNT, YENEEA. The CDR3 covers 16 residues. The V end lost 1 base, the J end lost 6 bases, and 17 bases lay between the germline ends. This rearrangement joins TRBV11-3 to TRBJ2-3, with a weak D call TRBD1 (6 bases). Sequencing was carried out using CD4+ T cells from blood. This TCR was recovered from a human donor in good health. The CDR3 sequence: CASSLGAVGAGDTQYF. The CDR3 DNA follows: TGTGCCAGCAGCTTAGGGGCAGTGGGGGCCGGGGATACGCAGTATTTT. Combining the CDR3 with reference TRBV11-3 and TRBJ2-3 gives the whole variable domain EAGVVQSPRYKIIEKKQPVAFWCNPISGHNTLYWYLQNLGQGPELLIRYENEEAVDDSQLPKDRFSAERLKGVDSTLKIQPAELGDSAVYLCASSLGAVGAGDTQYFGPGTRLTVL.